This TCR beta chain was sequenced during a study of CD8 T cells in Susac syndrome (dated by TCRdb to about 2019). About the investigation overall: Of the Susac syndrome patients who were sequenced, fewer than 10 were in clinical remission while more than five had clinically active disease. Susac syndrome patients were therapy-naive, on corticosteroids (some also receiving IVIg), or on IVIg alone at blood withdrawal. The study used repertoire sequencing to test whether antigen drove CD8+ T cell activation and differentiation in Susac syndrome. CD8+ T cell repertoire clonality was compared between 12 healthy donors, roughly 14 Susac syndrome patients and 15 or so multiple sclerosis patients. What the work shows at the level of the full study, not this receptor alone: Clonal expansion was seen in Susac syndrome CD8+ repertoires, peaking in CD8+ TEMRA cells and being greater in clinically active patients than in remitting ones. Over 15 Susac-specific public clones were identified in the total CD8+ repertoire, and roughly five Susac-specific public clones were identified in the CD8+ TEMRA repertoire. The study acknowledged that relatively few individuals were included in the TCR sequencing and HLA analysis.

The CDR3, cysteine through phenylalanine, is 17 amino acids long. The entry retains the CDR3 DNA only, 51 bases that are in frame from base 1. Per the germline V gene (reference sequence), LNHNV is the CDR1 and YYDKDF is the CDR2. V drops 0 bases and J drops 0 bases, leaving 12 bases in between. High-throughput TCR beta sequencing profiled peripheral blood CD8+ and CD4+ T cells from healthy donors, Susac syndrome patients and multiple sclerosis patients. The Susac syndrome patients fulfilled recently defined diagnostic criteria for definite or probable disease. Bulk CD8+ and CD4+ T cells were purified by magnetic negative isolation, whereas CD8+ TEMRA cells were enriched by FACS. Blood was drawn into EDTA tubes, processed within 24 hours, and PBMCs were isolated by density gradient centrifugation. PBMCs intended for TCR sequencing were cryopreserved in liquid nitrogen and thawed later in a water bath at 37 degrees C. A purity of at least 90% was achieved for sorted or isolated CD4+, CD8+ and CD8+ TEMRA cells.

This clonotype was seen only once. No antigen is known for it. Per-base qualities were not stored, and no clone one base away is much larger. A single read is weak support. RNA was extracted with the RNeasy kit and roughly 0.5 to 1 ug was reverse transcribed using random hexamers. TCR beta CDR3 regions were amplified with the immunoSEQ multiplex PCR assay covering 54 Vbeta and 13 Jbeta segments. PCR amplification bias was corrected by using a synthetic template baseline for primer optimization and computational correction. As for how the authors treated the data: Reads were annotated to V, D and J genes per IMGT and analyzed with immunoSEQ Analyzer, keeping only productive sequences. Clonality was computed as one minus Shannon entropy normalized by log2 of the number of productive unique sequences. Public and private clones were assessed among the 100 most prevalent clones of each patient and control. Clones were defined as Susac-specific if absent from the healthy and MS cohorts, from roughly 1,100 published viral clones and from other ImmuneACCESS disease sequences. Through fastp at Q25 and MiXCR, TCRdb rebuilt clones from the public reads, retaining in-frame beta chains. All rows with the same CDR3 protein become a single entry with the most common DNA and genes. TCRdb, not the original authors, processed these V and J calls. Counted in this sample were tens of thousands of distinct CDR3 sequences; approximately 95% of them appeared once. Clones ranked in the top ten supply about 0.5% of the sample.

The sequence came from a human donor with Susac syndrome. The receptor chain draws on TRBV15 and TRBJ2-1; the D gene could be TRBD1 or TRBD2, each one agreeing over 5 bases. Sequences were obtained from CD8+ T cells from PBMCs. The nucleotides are TGTGCCACCAGCAGAGAGAGGGGCTCGAGCTCCTACAATGAGCAGTTCTTC. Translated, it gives CATSRERGSSSYNEQFF.